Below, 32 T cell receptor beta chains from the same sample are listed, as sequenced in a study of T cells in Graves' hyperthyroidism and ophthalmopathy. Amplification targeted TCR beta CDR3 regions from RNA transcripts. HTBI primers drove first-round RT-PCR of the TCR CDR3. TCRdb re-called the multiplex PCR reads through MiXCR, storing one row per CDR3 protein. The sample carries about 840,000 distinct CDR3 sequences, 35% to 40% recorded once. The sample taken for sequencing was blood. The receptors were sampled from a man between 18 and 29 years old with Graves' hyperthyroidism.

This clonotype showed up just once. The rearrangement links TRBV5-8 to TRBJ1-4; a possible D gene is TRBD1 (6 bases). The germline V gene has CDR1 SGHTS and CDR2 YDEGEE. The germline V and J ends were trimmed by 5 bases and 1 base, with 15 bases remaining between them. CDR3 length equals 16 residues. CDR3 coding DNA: TGTGCCAGCAGTCCAGGACAGTTGCGAACTAATGAAAAACTGTTTTTT. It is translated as CASSPGQLRTNEKLFF.

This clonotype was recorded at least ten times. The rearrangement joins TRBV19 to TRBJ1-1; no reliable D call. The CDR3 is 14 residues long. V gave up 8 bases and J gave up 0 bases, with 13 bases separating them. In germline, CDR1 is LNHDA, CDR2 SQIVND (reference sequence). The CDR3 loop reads CASSKEGLNTEAFF. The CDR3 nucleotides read TGTGCCAGTTCGAAGGAGGGCCTGAACACTGAAGCTTTCTTT.

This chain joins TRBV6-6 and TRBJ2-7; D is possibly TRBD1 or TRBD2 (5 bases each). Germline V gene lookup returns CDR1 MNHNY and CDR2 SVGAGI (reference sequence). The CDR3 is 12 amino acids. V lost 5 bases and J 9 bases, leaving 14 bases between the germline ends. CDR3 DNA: TGTGCCAGCAGTGAAAGGGACCAGCCGCAGTACTTC. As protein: CASSERDQPQYF.

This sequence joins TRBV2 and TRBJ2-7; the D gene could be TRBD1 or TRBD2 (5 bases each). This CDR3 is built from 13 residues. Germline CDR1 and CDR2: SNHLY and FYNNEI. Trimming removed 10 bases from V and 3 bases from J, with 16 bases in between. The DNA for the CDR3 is TGTGCCATTTCAGGGACCGCCCTCTACGAGCAGTACTTC. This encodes CAISGTALYEQYF.

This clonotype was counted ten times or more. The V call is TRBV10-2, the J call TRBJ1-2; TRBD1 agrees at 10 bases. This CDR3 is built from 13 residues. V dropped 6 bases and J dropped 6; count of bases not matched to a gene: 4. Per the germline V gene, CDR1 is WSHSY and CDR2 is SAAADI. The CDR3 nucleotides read TGCGCCAGCAGGAGGACAGGGGGGCATGGCTACACCTTC. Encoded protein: CASRRTGGHGYTF.

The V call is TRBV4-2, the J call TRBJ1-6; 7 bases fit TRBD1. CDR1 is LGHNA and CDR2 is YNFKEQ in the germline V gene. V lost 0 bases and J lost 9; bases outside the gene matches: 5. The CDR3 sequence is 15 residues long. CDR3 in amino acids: CASSQDVQGGSPLHF. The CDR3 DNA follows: TGTGCCAGCAGCCAAGATGTGCAGGGGGGTTCACCCCTCCACTTT.

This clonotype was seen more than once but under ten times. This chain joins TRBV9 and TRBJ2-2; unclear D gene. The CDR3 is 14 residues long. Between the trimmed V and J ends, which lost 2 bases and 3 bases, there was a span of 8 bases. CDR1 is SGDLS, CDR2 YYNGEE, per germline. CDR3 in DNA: TGTGCCAGCAGCGTCCGACAATACACCGGGGAGCTGTTTTTT. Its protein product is CASSVRQYTGELFF.

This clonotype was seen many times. In DNA, the CDR3 is TGTGCCAGTAGTACTGGGCAAGCTGGGGCCAACGTCCTGACTTTC. Its translation is CASSTGQAGANVLTF. V usage is TRBV19 and J usage is TRBJ2-6; no definite D call. V was clipped by 4 bases and J by 2 bases, with 9 bases between them. CDR3 size: 15 residues. The germline CDR1 and CDR2 sequences are LNHDA and SQIVND (reference sequence).

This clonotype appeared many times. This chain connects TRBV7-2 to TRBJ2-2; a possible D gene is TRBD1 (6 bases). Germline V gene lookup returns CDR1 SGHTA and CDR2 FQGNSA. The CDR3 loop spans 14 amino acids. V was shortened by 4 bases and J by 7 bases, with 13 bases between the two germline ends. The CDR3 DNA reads TGTGCCAGCAGCTGGCCAGGGGATGTCGGGGAGCTGTTTTTT. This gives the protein CASSWPGDVGELFF.

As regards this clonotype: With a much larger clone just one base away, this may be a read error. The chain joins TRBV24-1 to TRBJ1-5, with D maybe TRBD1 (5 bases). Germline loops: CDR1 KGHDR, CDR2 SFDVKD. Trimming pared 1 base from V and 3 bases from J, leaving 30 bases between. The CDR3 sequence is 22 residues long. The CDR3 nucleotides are TGTGCCACCAGTGATTTTAAGGGGCAGGGAACCGGTTCGGGCTTGATCAATCAGCCCCAGCATTTT. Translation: CATSDFKGQGTGSGLINQPQHF.

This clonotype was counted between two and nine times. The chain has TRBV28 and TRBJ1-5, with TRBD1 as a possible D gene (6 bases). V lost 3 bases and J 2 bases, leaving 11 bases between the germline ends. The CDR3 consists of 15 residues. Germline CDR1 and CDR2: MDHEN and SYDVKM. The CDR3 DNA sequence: TGTGCCAGCAGTTTCACAGGGATGGGCAATCAGCCCCAGCATTTT. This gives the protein CASSFTGMGNQPQHF.

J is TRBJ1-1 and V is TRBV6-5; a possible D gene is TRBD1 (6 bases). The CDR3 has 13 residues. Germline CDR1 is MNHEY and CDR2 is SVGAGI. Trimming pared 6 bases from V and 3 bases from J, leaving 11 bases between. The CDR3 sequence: CASRAGTHTEAFF. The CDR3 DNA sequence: TGTGCCAGCAGAGCTGGGACACACACTGAAGCTTTCTTT.

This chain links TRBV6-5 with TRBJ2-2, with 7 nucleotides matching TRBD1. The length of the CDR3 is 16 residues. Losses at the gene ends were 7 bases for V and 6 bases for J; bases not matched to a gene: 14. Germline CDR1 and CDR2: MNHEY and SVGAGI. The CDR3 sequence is CASTTTGAYKAGELFF. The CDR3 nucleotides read TGTGCCAGCACCACCACAGGGGCGTACAAGGCCGGGGAGCTGTTTTTT.

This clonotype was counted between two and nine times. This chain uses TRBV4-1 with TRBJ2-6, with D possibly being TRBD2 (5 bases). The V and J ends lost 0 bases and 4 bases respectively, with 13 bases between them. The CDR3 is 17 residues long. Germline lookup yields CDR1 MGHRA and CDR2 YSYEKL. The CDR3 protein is CASSQELGSSGANVLTF. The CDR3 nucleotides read TGCGCCAGCAGCCAAGAGCTAGGGAGTTCGGGGGCCAACGTCCTGACTTTC.

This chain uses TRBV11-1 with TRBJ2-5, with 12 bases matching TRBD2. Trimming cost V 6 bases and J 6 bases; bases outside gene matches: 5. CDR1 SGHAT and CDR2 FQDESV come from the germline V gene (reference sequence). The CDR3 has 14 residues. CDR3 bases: TGTGCCAGCAGGCCTAGCGGGAGGGTAAAGACCCAGTACTTC. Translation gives CASRPSGRVKTQYF.

The CDR3 region is CASSWTGTGNEKLFF. Written as DNA, the CDR3 is TGCGCCAGCAGCTGGACAGGGACGGGGAATGAAAAACTGTTTTTT. The V gene is TRBV5-1, the J gene TRBJ1-4; 8 nucleotides agree with TRBD1. Germline V gene sequence: CDR1 SGHRS, CDR2 YFSETQ. J lost 5 bases, V lost 3 bases, and 6 bases had no gene match. This CDR3 spans 15 amino acids.

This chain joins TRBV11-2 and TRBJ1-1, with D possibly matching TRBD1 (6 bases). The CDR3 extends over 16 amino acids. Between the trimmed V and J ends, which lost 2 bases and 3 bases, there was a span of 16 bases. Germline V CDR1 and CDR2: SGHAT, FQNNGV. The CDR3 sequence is CASSLYTGMSYTEAFF. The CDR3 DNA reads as TGTGCCAGCAGCTTATATACAGGGATGAGCTACACTGAAGCTTTCTTT.

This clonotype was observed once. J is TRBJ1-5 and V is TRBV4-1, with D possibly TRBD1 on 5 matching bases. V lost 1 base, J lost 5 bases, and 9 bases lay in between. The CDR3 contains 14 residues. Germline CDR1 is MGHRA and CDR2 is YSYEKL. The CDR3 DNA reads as TGCGCCAGCAGCCAAGGACAGATGGATCAGCCCCAGCATTTT. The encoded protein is CASSQGQMDQPQHF.

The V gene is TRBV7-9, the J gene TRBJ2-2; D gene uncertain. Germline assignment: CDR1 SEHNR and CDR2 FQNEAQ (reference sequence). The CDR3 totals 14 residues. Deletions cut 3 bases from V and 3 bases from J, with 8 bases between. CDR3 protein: CASSFFSDTGELFF. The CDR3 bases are TGTGCCAGCAGCTTTTTCTCCGACACCGGGGAGCTGTTTTTT.

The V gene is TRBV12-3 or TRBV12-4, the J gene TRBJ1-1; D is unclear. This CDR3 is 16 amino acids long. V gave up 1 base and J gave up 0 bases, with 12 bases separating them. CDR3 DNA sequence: TGTGCCAGCAGTTTAGAGGGTAGGGCCATGAACACTGAAGCTTTCTTT. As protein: CASSLEGRAMNTEAFF.

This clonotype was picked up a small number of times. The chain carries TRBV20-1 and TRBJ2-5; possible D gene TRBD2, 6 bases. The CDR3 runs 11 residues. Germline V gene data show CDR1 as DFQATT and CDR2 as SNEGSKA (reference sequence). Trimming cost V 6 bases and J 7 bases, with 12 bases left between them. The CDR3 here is CSAAEGGTQYF. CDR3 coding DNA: TGCAGTGCCGCCGAGGGAGGGACCCAGTACTTC.

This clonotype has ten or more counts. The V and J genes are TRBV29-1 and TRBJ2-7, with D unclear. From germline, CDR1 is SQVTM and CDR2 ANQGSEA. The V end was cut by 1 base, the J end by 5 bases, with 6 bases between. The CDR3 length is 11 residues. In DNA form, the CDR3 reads TGCAGCGTTGAAGGTTATCACGAGCAGTACTTC. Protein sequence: CSVEGYHEQYF.

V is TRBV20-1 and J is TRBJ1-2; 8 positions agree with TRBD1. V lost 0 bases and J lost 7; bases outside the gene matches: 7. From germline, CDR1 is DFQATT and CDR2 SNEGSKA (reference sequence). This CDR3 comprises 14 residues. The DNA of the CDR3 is TGCAGTGCTAGAGAGCTCAGGGGGCAACGTGGCTACACCTTC. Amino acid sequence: CSARELRGQRGYTF.

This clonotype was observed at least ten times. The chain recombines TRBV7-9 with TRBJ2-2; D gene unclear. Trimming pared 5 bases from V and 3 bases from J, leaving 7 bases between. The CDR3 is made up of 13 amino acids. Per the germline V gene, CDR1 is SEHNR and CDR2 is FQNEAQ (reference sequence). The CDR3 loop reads CASSLEYTGELFF. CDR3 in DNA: TGTGCCAGCAGCCTAGAGTACACCGGGGAGCTGTTTTTT.

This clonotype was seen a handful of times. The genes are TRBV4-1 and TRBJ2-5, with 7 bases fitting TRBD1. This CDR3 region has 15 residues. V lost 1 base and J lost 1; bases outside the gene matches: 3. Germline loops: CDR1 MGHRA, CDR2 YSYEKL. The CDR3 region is CASSQVWDSQETQYF. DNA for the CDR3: TGCGCCAGCAGCCAAGTATGGGACAGCCAAGAGACCCAGTACTTC.

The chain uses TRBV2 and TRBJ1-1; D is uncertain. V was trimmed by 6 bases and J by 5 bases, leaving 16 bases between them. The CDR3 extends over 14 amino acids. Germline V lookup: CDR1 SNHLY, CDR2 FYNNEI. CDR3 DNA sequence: TGTGCCAGCAGCTCAGATTTGTCGAGGACTGAAGCTTTCTTT. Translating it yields CASSSDLSRTEAFF. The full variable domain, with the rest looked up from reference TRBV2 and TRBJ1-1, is EPEVTQTPSHQVTQMGQEVILRCVPISNHLYFYWYRQILGQKVEFLVSFYNNEISEKSEIFDDQFSVERPDGSNFTLKIRSTKLEDSAMYFCASSSDLSRTEAFFGQGTRLTVV.

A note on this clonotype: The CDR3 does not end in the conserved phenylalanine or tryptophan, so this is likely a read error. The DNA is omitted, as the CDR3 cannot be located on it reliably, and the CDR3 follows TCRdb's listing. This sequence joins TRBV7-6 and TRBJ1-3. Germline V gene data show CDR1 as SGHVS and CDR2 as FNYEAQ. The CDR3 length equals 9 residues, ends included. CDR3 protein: CASSQTAGV.

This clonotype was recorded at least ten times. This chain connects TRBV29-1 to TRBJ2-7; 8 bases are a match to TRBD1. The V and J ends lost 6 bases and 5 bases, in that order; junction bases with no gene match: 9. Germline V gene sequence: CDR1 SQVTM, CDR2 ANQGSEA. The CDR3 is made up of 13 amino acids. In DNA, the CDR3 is TGCAGCGTCGGCTCGGGACAGGCCAACGAGCAGTACTTC. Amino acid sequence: CSVGSGQANEQYF.

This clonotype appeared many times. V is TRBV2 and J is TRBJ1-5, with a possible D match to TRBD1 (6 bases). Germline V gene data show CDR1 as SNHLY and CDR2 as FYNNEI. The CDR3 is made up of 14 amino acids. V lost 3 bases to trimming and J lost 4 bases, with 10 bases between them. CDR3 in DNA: TGTGCCAGCAGTGAGTTGGACAGAAATCAGCCCCAGCATTTT. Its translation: CASSELDRNQPQHF.

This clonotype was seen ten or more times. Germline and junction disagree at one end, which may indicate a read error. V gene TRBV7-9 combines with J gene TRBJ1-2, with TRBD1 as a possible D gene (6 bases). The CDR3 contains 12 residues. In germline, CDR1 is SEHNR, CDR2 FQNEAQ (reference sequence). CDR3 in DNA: TGTGCCAGCAGCCGTGAAGGTACAGGGCGAGTCTTC. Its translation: CASSREGTGRVF.

In DNA, the CDR3 is TGTGCCAGCAGGCGGACAGGTTTGAACACTGAAGCTTTCTTT. This translates into CASRRTGLNTEAFF. This sequence joins TRBV6-5 and TRBJ1-1; TRBD1 matches at 7 bases. Germline V gives CDR1 MNHEY, CDR2 SVGAGI. This CDR3 region has 14 residues. V lost 6 bases and J lost 0; bases outside the gene matches: 4.

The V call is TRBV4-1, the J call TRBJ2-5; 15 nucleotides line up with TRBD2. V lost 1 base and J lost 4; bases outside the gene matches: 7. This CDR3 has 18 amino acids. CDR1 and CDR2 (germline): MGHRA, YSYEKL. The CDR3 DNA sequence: TGCGCCAGCAGCCAAGTTAACCTGGGACTAGCGGGAGGAGAGACCCAGTACTTC. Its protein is CASSQVNLGLAGGETQYF.